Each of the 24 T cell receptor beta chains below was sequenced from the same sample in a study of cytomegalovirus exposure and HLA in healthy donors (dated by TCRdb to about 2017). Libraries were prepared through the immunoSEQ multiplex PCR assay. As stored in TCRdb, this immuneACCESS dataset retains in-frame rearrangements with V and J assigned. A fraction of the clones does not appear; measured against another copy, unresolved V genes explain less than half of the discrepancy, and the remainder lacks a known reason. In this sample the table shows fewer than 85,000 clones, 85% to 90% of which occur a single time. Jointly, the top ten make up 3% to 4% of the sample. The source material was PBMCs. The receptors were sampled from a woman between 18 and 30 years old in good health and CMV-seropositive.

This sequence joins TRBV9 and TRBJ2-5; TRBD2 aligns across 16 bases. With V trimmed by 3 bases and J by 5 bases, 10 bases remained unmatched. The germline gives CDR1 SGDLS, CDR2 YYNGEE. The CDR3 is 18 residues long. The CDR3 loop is CASSAGTSGGASRETQYF. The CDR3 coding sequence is TGTGCCAGCAGCGCCGGGACTAGCGGGGGGGCCTCGCGGGAGACCCAGTACTTC.

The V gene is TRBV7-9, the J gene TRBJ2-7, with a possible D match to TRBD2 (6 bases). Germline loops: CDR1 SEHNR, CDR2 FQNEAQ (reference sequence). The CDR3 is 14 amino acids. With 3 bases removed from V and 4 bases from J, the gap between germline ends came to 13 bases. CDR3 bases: TGTGCCAGCAGCTTTTTGGGCGGGACTTACGAGCAGTACTTC. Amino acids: CASSFLGGTYEQYF.

The CDR3 protein is CASSQGPGQGAHEQYF. The CDR3 DNA reads as TGTGCCAGCAGCCAAGGCCCGGGACAGGGGGCCCACGAGCAGTACTTC. The gene calls are TRBV4-2 and TRBJ2-7, with 12 bases identical to TRBD1. The CDR3 has 16 residues. In germline, CDR1 is LGHNA, CDR2 YNFKEQ. V was clipped by 1 base and J by 5 bases; unmatched bases: 6.

The CDR3, as DNA: TGTGCCACCAGCCGGGGGGGAGCAAAGGAGACCCAGTACTTC. Translated, it gives CATSRGGAKETQYF. This sequence joins TRBV15 and TRBJ2-5; 8 bases map to TRBD2. Germline CDR1 LNHNV, CDR2 YYDKDF (reference sequence). With V trimmed by 5 bases and J by 5 bases, 7 bases remained unmatched. There are 14 residues in the CDR3.

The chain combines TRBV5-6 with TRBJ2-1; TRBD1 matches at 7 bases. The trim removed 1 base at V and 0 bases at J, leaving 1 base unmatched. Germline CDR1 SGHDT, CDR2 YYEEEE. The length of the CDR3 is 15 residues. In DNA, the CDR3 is TGTGCCAGCAGCTTGCGGGACAGCTCCTACAATGAGCAGTTCTTC. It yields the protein CASSLRDSSYNEQFF.

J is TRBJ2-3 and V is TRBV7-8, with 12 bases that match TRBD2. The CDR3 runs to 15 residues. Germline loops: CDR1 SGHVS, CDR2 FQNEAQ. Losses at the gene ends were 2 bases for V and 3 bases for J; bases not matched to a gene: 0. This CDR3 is CASSLLAGGTDTQYF. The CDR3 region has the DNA TGTGCCAGCAGCTTACTAGCGGGAGGGACAGATACGCAGTATTTT.

CDR3 sequence: CASSRNPYQPQHF. The DNA of the CDR3 is TGTGCCAGTAGCCGTAATCCTTATCAGCCCCAGCATTTT. This rearrangement joins TRBV19 to TRBJ1-5; no reliable D call. Germline lookup yields CDR1 LNHDA and CDR2 SQIVND (reference sequence). This CDR3 comprises 13 residues. Trimming pared 6 bases from V and 5 bases from J, leaving 11 bases between.

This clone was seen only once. The CDR3 DNA follows: TGTGCCAGCGGCTTAACAGGGGCTGGATCCGGGGAGCTGTTTTTT. Residues: CASGLTGAGSGELFF. This chain joins TRBV27 and TRBJ2-2; 7 bases align to TRBD1. The CDR3 is 15 amino acids. From germline, CDR1 is MNHEY and CDR2 SMNVEV (reference sequence). Trimming at V came to 8 bases and at J to 6 bases, leaving 12 bases not matched to a gene.

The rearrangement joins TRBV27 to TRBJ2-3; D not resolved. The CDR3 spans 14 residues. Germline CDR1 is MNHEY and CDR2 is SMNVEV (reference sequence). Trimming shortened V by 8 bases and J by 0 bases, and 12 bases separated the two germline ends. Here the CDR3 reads CASVIQVSTDTQYF. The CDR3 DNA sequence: TGTGCCAGCGTTATCCAGGTCAGCACAGATACGCAGTATTTT.

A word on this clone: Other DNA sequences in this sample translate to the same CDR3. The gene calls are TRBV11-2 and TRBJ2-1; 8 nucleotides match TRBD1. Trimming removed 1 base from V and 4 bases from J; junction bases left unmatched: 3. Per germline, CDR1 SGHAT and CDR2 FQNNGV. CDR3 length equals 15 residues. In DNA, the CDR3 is TGTGCCAGCAGCTTAGGGACAGGGAGTTACAATGAGCAGTTCTTC. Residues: CASSLGTGSYNEQFF.

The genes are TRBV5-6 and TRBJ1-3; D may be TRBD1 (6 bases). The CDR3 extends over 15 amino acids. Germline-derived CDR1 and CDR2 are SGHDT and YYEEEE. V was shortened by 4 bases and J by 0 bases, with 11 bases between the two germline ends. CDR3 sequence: CASSTGQFSGNTIYF. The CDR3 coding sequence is TGTGCCAGCAGCACGGGACAATTCTCTGGAAACACCATATATTTT.

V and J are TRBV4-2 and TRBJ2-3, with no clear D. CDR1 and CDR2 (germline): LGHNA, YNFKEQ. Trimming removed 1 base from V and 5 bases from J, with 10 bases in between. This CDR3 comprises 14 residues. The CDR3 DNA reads TGTGCCAGCAGCCAAGTCCAGATTAAAGATACGCAGTATTTT. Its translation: CASSQVQIKDTQYF.

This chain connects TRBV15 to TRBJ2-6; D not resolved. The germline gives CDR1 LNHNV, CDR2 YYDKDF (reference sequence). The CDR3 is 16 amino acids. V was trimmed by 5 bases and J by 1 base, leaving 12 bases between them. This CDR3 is CATSASRASGANVLTF. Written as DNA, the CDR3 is TGTGCCACCAGCGCCTCCCGTGCGTCTGGGGCCAACGTCCTGACTTTC.

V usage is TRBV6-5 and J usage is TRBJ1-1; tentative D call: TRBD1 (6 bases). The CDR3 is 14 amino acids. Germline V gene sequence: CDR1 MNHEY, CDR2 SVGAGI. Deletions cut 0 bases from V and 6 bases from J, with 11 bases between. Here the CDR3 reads CASSYSGGRAEAFF. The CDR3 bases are TGTGCCAGCAGTTACTCGGGGGGGCGGGCTGAAGCTTTCTTT.

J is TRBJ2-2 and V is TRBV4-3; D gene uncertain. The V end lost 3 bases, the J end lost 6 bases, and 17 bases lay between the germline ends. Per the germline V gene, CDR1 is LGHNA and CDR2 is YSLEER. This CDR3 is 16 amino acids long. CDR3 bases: TGCGCCAGCAGCCACAGTAGACACTGGGTGTCCGGGGAGCTGTTTTTT. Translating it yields CASSHSRHWVSGELFF.

CDR3 in DNA: TGTGCCAGCAGTTTATCGTATCAGATCGCAAATTCACCCCTCCACTTT. This codes for CASSLSYQIANSPLHF. The chain joins TRBV27 to TRBJ1-6, with no clear D. V gave up 0 bases and J gave up 7 bases, with 13 bases separating them. CDR1 and CDR2 from the germline V gene are MNHEY and SMNVEV (reference sequence). The CDR3 runs to 16 residues.

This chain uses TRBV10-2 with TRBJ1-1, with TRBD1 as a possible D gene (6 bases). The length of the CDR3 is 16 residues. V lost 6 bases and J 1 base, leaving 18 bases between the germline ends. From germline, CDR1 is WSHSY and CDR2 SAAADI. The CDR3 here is CASRRGSDRRNTEAFF. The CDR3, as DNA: TGCGCCAGCAGAAGAGGGAGCGACAGGAGGAACACTGAAGCTTTCTTT.

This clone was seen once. CDR3 residues: CASSHADDYTDTQYF. The CDR3 DNA follows: TGCGCCAGCAGTCACGCAGATGATTACACAGATACGCAGTATTTT. The chain has TRBV23-1 and TRBJ2-3; no firm D call. TRBV23-1 is marked as an open reading frame, function uncertain. This CDR3 is built from 15 residues. Trimming stripped 3 bases from V and 2 bases from J, with 12 bases between.

The CDR3 DNA reads as TGTGCCTGGAGCCCTATAGCGGGGAGCTCCTACAATGAGCAGTTCTTC. Translating it yields CAWSPIAGSSYNEQFF. The chain has TRBV30 and TRBJ2-1; 8 bases match TRBD2. The germline gives CDR1 GTSNPN, CDR2 SVGIG (reference sequence). J gave up 0 bases and V 3 bases, and 7 bases lay outside the gene matches. This CDR3 comprises 16 residues.

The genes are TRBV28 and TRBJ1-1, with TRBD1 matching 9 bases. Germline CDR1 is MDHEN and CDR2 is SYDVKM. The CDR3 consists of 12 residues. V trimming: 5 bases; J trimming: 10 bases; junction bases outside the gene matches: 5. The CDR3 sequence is CASSGQGPGAFF. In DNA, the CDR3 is TGTGCCAGCAGTGGACAGGGGCCGGGAGCTTTCTTT.

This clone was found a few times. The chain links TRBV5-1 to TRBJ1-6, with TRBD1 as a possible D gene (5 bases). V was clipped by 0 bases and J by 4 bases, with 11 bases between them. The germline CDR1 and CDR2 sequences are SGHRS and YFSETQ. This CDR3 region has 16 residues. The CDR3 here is CASSLAERQYNSPLHF. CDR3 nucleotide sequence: TGCGCCAGCAGCTTGGCCGAGAGACAGTATAATTCACCCCTCCACTTT.

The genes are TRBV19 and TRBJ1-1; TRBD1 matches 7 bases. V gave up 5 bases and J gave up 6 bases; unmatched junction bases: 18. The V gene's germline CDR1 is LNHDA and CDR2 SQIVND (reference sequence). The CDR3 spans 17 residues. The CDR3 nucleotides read TGTGCCAGTAGTCCACGACAGGGACGTACTCTTTCCCCTGAAGCTTTCTTT. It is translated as CASSPRQGRTLSPEAFF.

The CDR3 loop reads CASSQTGTSGGSHYEQYF. The CDR3 region has the DNA TGCGCCAGCAGCCAGACCGGGACTAGCGGGGGCAGTCACTACGAGCAGTACTTC. The V gene is TRBV5-1, the J gene TRBJ2-7; 14 nucleotides line up with TRBD2. Per germline, CDR1 SGHRS and CDR2 YFSETQ. J gave up 3 bases and V 4 bases, and 12 bases lay outside the gene matches. The CDR3 runs 18 residues.

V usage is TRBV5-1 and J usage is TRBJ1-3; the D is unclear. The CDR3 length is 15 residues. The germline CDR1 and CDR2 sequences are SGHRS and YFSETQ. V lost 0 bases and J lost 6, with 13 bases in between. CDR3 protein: CASSLDRRFANTIYF. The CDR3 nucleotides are TGCGCCAGCAGCTTGGATCGTCGGTTCGCAAACACCATATATTTT. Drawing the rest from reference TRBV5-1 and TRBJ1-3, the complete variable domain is KAGVTQTPRYLIKTRGQQVTLSCSPISGHRSVSWYQQTPGQGLQFLFEYFSETQRNKGNFPGRFSGRQFSNSRSEMNVSTLELGDSALYLCASSLDRRFANTIYFGEGSWLTVV.